What follows are 31 T cell receptor beta chains derived from one specimen sequenced in a study of blood T cell repertoires in COVID-19. The assay was immunoSEQ multiplex PCR, and TCRdb's table has in-frame clones only and misses some. Counted here are about 130,000 clones, approximately 90% occurring once; the ten biggest clones make up about 4.1%. The sample was peripheral blood. These receptors were obtained from a man between 60 and 75 years old with COVID-19, enrolled during active disease.

The genes are TRBV5-6 and TRBJ2-7, with D maybe TRBD2 (6 bases). V was shortened by 3 bases and J by 2 bases, with 15 bases between the two germline ends. CDR3 length equals 15 residues. Germline V gives CDR1 SGHDT, CDR2 YYEEEE. The CDR3 region has the DNA TGTGCCAGCAGCTGGACCGGGACTGCCACCTACGAGCAGTACTTC. Protein sequence: CASSWTGTATYEQYF.

The J gene is TRBJ1-2, the V gene TRBV25-1; the match to TRBD1 covers 8 bases. The CDR3 is made up of 13 amino acids. Germline values: CDR1 MGHDK, CDR2 SYGVNS. Trimming at V came to 6 bases and at J to 4 bases, leaving 4 bases not matched to a gene. The CDR3 loop is CASSRTGRYGYTF. The CDR3 nucleotides are TGTGCCAGCAGCCGGACAGGGCGCTATGGCTACACCTTC.

Here the CDR3 reads CASQSDKAYEQYF. The CDR3 DNA is TGCGCCAGCCAATCGGACAAGGCCTACGAGCAGTACTTC. This rearrangement joins TRBV5-1 to TRBJ2-7; a weak D match, TRBD1 (5 bases). The CDR3 covers 13 residues. The germline CDR1 and CDR2 sequences are SGHRS and YFSETQ. The V end was cut by 7 bases, the J end by 2 bases, with 13 bases between. Full variable domain (remainder filled in from reference TRBV5-1 and TRBJ2-7): KAGVTQTPRYLIKTRGQQVTLSCSPISGHRSVSWYQQTPGQGLQFLFEYFSETQRNKGNFPGRFSGRQFSNSRSEMNVSTLELGDSALYLCASQSDKAYEQYFGPGTRLTVT.

The genes are TRBV2 and TRBJ1-1; D ambiguous. Germline values: CDR1 SNHLY, CDR2 FYNNEI. V lost 5 bases and J lost 3, with 13 bases in between. The CDR3 is made up of 14 amino acids. This chain's CDR3 is CASSFFGADTEAFF. The CDR3 DNA reads TGTGCCAGCAGTTTCTTTGGAGCGGACACTGAAGCTTTCTTT. Using reference TRBV2 and TRBJ1-1 for the parts outside the CDR3, the full variable domain is EPEVTQTPSHQVTQMGQEVILRCVPISNHLYFYWYRQILGQKVEFLVSFYNNEISEKSEIFDDQFSVERPDGSNFTLKIRSTKLEDSAMYFCASSFFGADTEAFFGQGTRLTVV.

J is TRBJ1-5 and V is TRBV19, with D possibly TRBD1 on 6 matching bases. V was trimmed by 4 bases and J by 7 bases, leaving 20 bases between them. CDR1 is LNHDA and CDR2 is SQIVND in the germline V gene (reference sequence). This CDR3 has 16 residues. CDR3 residues: CASSTTGGQGKQPQHF. The CDR3 coding sequence is TGTGCCAGTAGTACAACGGGGGGGCAGGGGAAGCAGCCCCAGCATTTT. The full variable domain, in which reference TRBV19 and TRBJ1-5 provide the parts outside the CDR3, is DGGITQSPKYLFRKEGQNVTLSCEQNLNHDAMYWYRQDPGQGLRLIYYSQIVNDFQKGDIAEGYSVSREKKESFPLTVTSAQKNPTAFYLCASSTTGGQGKQPQHFGDGTRLSIL.

The chain couples TRBV29-1 to TRBJ2-7, with a tentative D call TRBD1 (6 bases). Per the germline V gene, CDR1 is SQVTM and CDR2 is ANQGSEA. The CDR3 has 12 residues. V was clipped by 5 bases and J by 1 base, with 9 bases between them. The CDR3 bases are TGCAGCGTTCGGGACACTTCCTACGAGCAGTACTTC. Protein product: CSVRDTSYEQYF.

This clone was picked up one time. This chain connects TRBV28 to TRBJ1-1, with 8 bases lining up with TRBD1. This CDR3 has 15 amino acids. Germline V gives CDR1 MDHEN, CDR2 SYDVKM. V gave up 7 bases and J gave up 5 bases; unmatched junction bases: 12. The CDR3 protein is CASTMPGRTGTEAFF. CDR3 bases: TGTGCCAGCACTATGCCTGGACGGACAGGGACTGAAGCTTTCTTT.

This clone was detected a few times. V is TRBV5-8 and J is TRBJ2-5, with D possibly TRBD1 on 6 matching bases. V lost 4 bases, J lost 3 bases, and 16 bases lay in between. This CDR3 has 15 amino acids. Germline V gives CDR1 SGHTS, CDR2 YDEGEE. CDR3 sequence (DNA): TGTGCCAGCAGCGTCGGACAGCAATACGAAGAGACCCAGTACTTC. Protein sequence: CASSVGQQYEETQYF. The whole variable domain, filled in from reference TRBV5-8 and TRBJ2-5, reads EAGVTQSPTHLIKTRGQQATLRCSPISGHTSVYWYQQALGLGLQFLLWYDEGEERNRGNFPPRFSGRQFPNYSSELNVNALELEDSALYLCASSVGQQYEETQYFGPGTRLLVL.

This clone occurred once. This sequence joins TRBV7-2 and TRBJ1-1; D unresolved. The germline CDR1 and CDR2 sequences are SGHTA and FQGNSA. The CDR3 runs 12 residues. The V and J ends lost 5 bases and 5 bases respectively, with 9 bases between them. CDR3 in amino acids: CASSRSGTEAFF. CDR3 bases: TGTGCCAGCAGCCGCTCCGGGACTGAAGCTTTCTTT.

The chain recombines TRBV2 with TRBJ2-5; 9 bases map to TRBD2. This CDR3 region has 13 residues. In germline, CDR1 is SNHLY, CDR2 FYNNEI. The J segment lost 5 bases and the V segment lost 6 bases, leaving 4 bases of the junction unmatched. CDR3 region: CASRRLAAETQYF. The DNA of the CDR3 is TGTGCCAGCAGAAGACTAGCGGCGGAGACCCAGTACTTC.

This chain uses TRBV21-1 with TRBJ2-5; the listed D gene, TRBD1, was not tested against the DNA. TRBV21-1 counts as a pseudogene. This CDR3 is 15 amino acids long. For the CDR3, the DNA is TGTGCCAGCAGCAATTCGGGCAGGGGTCGAGAGACCCAGTACTTC. This codes for CASSNSGRGRETQYF.

This chain joins TRBV7-3 and TRBJ2-7; D call uncertain. Trimming removed 2 bases at V and 2 bases at J, with 13 bases between. Germline assignment: CDR1 SGHTA and CDR2 FQGTGA. The CDR3 sequence is 15 residues long. This CDR3 reads CASSLDPSGAYEQYF. DNA of the CDR3: TGTGCCAGCAGCTTAGACCCTTCAGGCGCCTACGAGCAGTACTTC. The variable domain in full, completed from reference TRBV7-3 and TRBJ2-7, reads GAGVSQTPSNKVTEKGKYVELRCDPISGHTALYWYRQSLGQGPEFLIYFQGTGAADDSGLPNDRFFAVRPEGSVSTLKIQRTERGDSAVYLCASSLDPSGAYEQYFGPGTRLTVT.

This clone was recorded only once. This rearrangement joins TRBV2 to TRBJ2-7; perhaps TRBD1 as D (5 bases). V was shortened by 7 bases and J by 1 base, with 8 bases between the two germline ends. CDR1 SNHLY and CDR2 FYNNEI come from the germline V gene. The CDR3 has 12 residues. CDR3 nucleotides: TGTGCCAGCAACCCAGGGTCCTACGAGCAGTACTTC. This codes for CASNPGSYEQYF.

The rearrangement links TRBV2 to TRBJ2-5; D is undetermined. Germline V gene lookup returns CDR1 SNHLY and CDR2 FYNNEI. V lost 3 bases to trimming and J lost 4 bases, with 9 bases between them. CDR3 length: 13 amino acids. CDR3 nucleotides: TGTGCCAGCAGTGACCCAGTAAGAGAGACCCAGTACTTC. It yields the protein CASSDPVRETQYF.

The CDR3 loop is CSASQVTQYF. For the CDR3, the DNA is TGCAGTGCTAGTCAGGTTACGCAGTATTTT. This chain uses TRBV20-1 with TRBJ2-3; unclear D gene. Trimming shortened V by 3 bases and J by 8 bases, and 6 bases separated the two germline ends. The CDR3 loop spans 10 amino acids. From germline, CDR1 is DFQATT and CDR2 SNEGSKA (reference sequence).

The chain combines TRBV6-5 with TRBJ1-2; 8 nucleotides line up with TRBD1. Trimming removed 2 bases from V and 6 bases from J; junction bases left unmatched: 8. The CDR3 totals 15 residues. CDR1 and CDR2 (germline): MNHEY, SVGAGI. This CDR3 is CASSYDRGGFDGYTF. As DNA, the CDR3 is TGTGCCAGCAGTTACGACAGGGGCGGGTTTGATGGCTACACCTTC.

This CDR3 is CASSPGLDYGYTF. CDR3 DNA sequence: TGTGCCAGCTCACCGGGACTCGACTATGGCTACACCTTC. V and J are TRBV18 and TRBJ1-2; D perhaps matches TRBD1 (5 bases). Trimming removed 3 bases from V and 3 bases from J, with 8 bases in between. Germline V gene data show CDR1 as KGHSH and CDR2 as LQKENI. This CDR3 region has 13 residues.

The chain uses TRBV11-2 and TRBJ2-3; D may be TRBD2 (6 bases). CDR1 SGHAT and CDR2 FQNNGV come from the germline V gene. The V gene lost 5 bases and the J gene lost 6 bases, with 12 bases spanning the gap. The CDR3 covers 13 residues. The CDR3 region has the DNA TGTGCCAGCAGCCCCGTGGGGAGGGATACGCAGTATTTT. It specifies CASSPVGRDTQYF.

The chain carries TRBV19 and TRBJ1-1, with D perhaps matching TRBD1 (5 bases). With 6 bases removed from V and 0 bases from J, the gap between germline ends came to 11 bases. The germline V gene has CDR1 LNHDA and CDR2 SQIVND (reference sequence). This CDR3 is 14 amino acids long. CDR3 sequence: CASRETDMNTEAFF. The CDR3 bases are TGTGCCAGTAGAGAGACGGACATGAACACTGAAGCTTTCTTT.

V is TRBV15 and J is TRBJ1-2, with TRBD1 matching 8 bases. With V trimmed by 3 bases and J by 5 bases, 11 bases remained unmatched. Germline loops: CDR1 LNHNV, CDR2 YYDKDF (reference sequence). The CDR3 consists of 16 residues. The CDR3 bases are TGTGCCACCAGCAGTGGCGGACAGGGTTTAGTTTATGGCTACACCTTC. Encoded protein: CATSSGGQGLVYGYTF.

J is TRBJ1-6 and V is TRBV6-5; 9 bases are a match to TRBD1. The V gene end was trimmed by 7 bases and the J gene end by 4 bases; junction bases not matched to a gene: 5. The V gene's germline CDR1 is MNHEY and CDR2 SVGAGI. CDR3 length equals 15 residues. The CDR3 region has the DNA TGTGCCAGCAAGGGGACAGGGTGGTATAATTCACCCCTCCACTTT. This encodes CASKGTGWYNSPLHF.

The chain couples TRBV12-3 or TRBV12-4 to TRBJ1-1; possibly TRBD1 for D (5 bases). This CDR3 contains 13 residues. Trimming shortened V by 4 bases and J by 7 bases, and 13 bases separated the two germline ends. The chain's CDR3 is CASSSRGGSEAFF. The DNA of the CDR3 is TGTGCCAGCAGTTCCCGCGGGGGAAGTGAAGCTTTCTTT.

This chain connects TRBV4-2 to TRBJ1-1, with D unclear. The CDR3 is made up of 14 amino acids. Between the trimmed V and J ends, which lost 0 bases and 3 bases, there was a span of 8 bases. CDR1 is LGHNA and CDR2 is YNFKEQ in the germline V gene. CDR3 amino acids: CASSQEGGYTEAFF. Here the CDR3 DNA reads TGTGCCAGCAGCCAAGAGGGAGGATACACTGAAGCTTTCTTT.

DNA for the CDR3: TGTGCCAGCAGTCGGGGGGTCACAGATACGCAGTATTTT. This gives the protein CASSRGVTDTQYF. This rearrangement joins TRBV6-2 or TRBV6-3 to TRBJ2-3; 7 bases fit TRBD2. CDR1 is MNHEY and CDR2 is SVGEGT in the germline V gene. The CDR3 contains 13 residues. The V and J ends lost 5 bases and 2 bases, in that order; junction bases with no gene match: 1.

The chain is built from TRBV10-3 and TRBJ2-2; 13 bases match TRBD2. The germline gives CDR1 ENHRY, CDR2 SYGVKD. The CDR3 extends over 18 amino acids. The ends lost 7 bases at V and 1 base at J; junction bases unmatched: 9. CDR3 nucleotide sequence: TGTGCCATCAACTCCGGGACTAGCGGGATCTTGAACACCGGGGAGCTGTTTTTT. Its translation: CAINSGTSGILNTGELFF.

In nucleotides, the CDR3 is TGTGCCAGTAACCCAGCGGGGAGCACAGATACGCAGTATTTT. This translates into CASNPAGSTDTQYF. The chain carries TRBV19 and TRBJ2-3, with 7 bases lining up with TRBD2. CDR3 length: 14 amino acids. V lost 7 bases and J lost 0; bases outside the gene matches: 4. The germline V gene has CDR1 LNHDA and CDR2 SQIVND (reference sequence).

This chain connects TRBV7-2 to TRBJ1-1; D is unresolved. The CDR3 is 12 residues long. V lost 4 bases to trimming and J lost 5 bases, with 8 bases between them. Looked up from germline, CDR1 is SGHTA and CDR2 is FQGNSA. CDR3: CASSWAGTEAFF. As DNA, the CDR3 is TGTGCCAGCAGCTGGGCGGGTACTGAAGCTTTCTTT.

V gene TRBV11-3 combines with J gene TRBJ2-7; 10 bases line up with TRBD1. The V segment lost 3 bases and the J segment 3 bases; nucleotides outside the gene matches: 2. Germline assignment: CDR1 SGHNT and CDR2 YENEEA. The CDR3 spans 14 residues. The CDR3 DNA follows: TGTGCCAGCAGCTTGGGACAGGGGATCTACGAGCAGTACTTC. It encodes CASSLGQGIYEQYF. Variable domain in full (rest from reference TRBV11-3 and TRBJ2-7): EAGVVQSPRYKIIEKKQPVAFWCNPISGHNTLYWYLQNLGQGPELLIRYENEEAVDDSQLPKDRFSAERLKGVDSTLKIQPAELGDSAVYLCASSLGQGIYEQYFGPGTRLTVT.

The chain couples TRBV5-4 to TRBJ1-1; tentative D call: TRBD1 (6 bases). Per the germline V gene, CDR1 is SGHNT and CDR2 is YYREEE (reference sequence). Trimming left V 0 bases short and J 7 bases short, with 7 bases between. The CDR3 extends over 12 amino acids. The CDR3 here is CASSLGQDEAFF. The CDR3 DNA reads as TGTGCCAGCAGCTTGGGACAGGATGAAGCTTTCTTT.

The chain couples TRBV27 to TRBJ2-5; D might be TRBD1 (6 bases). The V end was cut by 2 bases, the J end by 2 bases, with 9 bases between. This CDR3 spans 14 amino acids. Germline loops: CDR1 MNHEY, CDR2 SMNVEV (reference sequence). CDR3 region: CASSLVGGQETQYF. The CDR3 nucleotides read TGTGCCAGCAGTTTAGTAGGGGGACAAGAGACCCAGTACTTC.

This clone was seen just once. The chain employs TRBV3-1 (or the pseudogene TRBV3-2) and TRBJ2-2; perhaps TRBD1 as D (5 bases). The CDR3 consists of 14 residues. CDR1 is LGHDT, CDR2 YNNKEL, per germline (reference sequence). Trimming removed 5 bases from V and 4 bases from J, with 11 bases in between. CDR3 nucleotide sequence: TGTGCCAGCAGCGATACAGGAGTCACCGGGGAGCTGTTTTTT. Its protein is CASSDTGVTGELFF.